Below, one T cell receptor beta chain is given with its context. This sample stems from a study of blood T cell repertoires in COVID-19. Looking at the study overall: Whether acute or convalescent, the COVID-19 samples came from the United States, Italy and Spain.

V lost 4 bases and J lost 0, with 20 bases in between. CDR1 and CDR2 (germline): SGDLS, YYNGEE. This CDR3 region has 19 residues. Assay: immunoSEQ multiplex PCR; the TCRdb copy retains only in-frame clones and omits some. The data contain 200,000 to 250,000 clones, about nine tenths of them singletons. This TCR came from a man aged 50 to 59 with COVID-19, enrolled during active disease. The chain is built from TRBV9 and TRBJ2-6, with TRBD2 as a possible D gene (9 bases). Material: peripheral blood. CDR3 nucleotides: TGTGCCAGCAGCTTAGCGGGGGACAGGATGAGCTCTGGGGCCAACGTCCTGACTTTC. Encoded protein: CASSLAGDRMSSGANVLTF.